Presented here are 25 T cell receptor beta chains from one specimen sequenced in a study of blood T cell repertoires in COVID-19. Produced via immunoSEQ multiplex PCR; TCRdb's table is partial and in-frame only. The sample lists roughly 73,000 clones; around 86% were seen once. The material sequenced was peripheral blood. Receptor source: a man between 65 and 85 years old with active COVID-19.

The rearrangement joins TRBV2 to TRBJ1-3, with D possibly matching TRBD1 (5 bases). Trimming took 3 bases from V and 3 from J, leaving 15 bases between them. The CDR3 loop spans 16 amino acids. Germline values: CDR1 SNHLY, CDR2 FYNNEI. CDR3 sequence: CASSDRMGGFGNTIYF. In DNA, the CDR3 is TGTGCCAGCAGTGACCGCATGGGGGGGTTTGGAAACACCATATATTTT.

The chain links TRBV6-5 to TRBJ1-5, with 9 bases matching TRBD1. The CDR3 sequence is 15 residues long. Germline V gene data show CDR1 as MNHEY and CDR2 as SVGAGI. The J segment lost 1 base and the V segment lost 6 bases, leaving 4 bases of the junction unmatched. CDR3 protein: CASRDTGGSNQPQHF. The CDR3 region has the DNA TGTGCCAGCAGGGACACAGGGGGCAGCAATCAGCCCCAGCATTTT.

The chain couples TRBV11-3 to TRBJ2-2, with D tentatively TRBD1 (5 bases). The V end lost 8 bases, the J end lost 1 base, and 8 bases lay between the germline ends. There are 13 residues in the CDR3. CDR1 is SGHNT and CDR2 is YENEEA in the germline V gene. Here the CDR3 DNA reads TGTGCCAGCTCCAGGGAGAACACCGGGGAGCTGTTTTTT. Translated: CASSRENTGELFF.

This chain joins TRBV7-2 and TRBJ2-5; TRBD2 matches at 10 bases. CDR1 and CDR2 (germline): SGHTA, FQGNSA. J lost 5 bases, V lost 4 bases, and 4 bases had no gene match. The CDR3 runs 14 residues. In DNA, the CDR3 is TGTGCCAGCAGCTCCAAGCGGGGGGGGGAGACCCAGTACTTC. Protein: CASSSKRGGETQYF. Together with reference TRBV7-2 and TRBJ2-5, the CDR3 gives the full variable domain: GAGVSQSPSNKVTEKGKDVELRCDPISGHTALYWYRQSLGQGLEFLIYFQGNSAPDKSGLPSDRFSAERTGGSVSTLTIQRTQQEDSAVYLCASSSKRGGETQYFGPGTRLLVL.

The chain is built from TRBV19 and TRBJ1-4; possibly TRBD1 for D (6 bases). There are 17 residues in the CDR3. Germline V gene data show CDR1 as LNHDA and CDR2 as SQIVND (reference sequence). With 7 bases removed from V and 0 bases from J, the gap between germline ends came to 18 bases. This chain's CDR3 is CASTRYRALATNEKLFF. Here the CDR3 DNA reads TGTGCCAGTACGAGATACAGGGCGCTTGCAACTAATGAAAAACTGTTTTTT. The full variable domain, rest sourced from reference TRBV19 and TRBJ1-4, is DGGITQSPKYLFRKEGQNVTLSCEQNLNHDAMYWYRQDPGQGLRLIYYSQIVNDFQKGDIAEGYSVSREKKESFPLTVTSAQKNPTAFYLCASTRYRALATNEKLFFGSGTQLSVL.

This chain links TRBV6-4 with TRBJ2-7; D might be TRBD1 (6 bases). The CDR3 runs to 11 residues. CDR1 is MRHNA, CDR2 SNTAGT, per germline. Between the trimmed V and J ends, which lost 8 bases and 9 bases, there was a span of 14 bases. In nucleotides, the CDR3 is TGTGCCAGCCCAGGGGCCTTGGGGCAGTACTTC. This translates into CASPGALGQYF.

The V call is TRBV5-4, the J call TRBJ1-2, with 8 bases lining up with TRBD1. Germline assignment: CDR1 SGHNT and CDR2 YYREEE (reference sequence). Trimming took 4 bases from V and 5 from J; bases not matched to a gene: 10. The CDR3 is 15 residues long. CDR3 amino acids: CASSRQGAVGYGYTF. CDR3 nucleotides: TGTGCCAGCAGCCGTCAGGGGGCCGTCGGGTATGGCTACACCTTC.

V is TRBV6-5 and J is TRBJ2-3; 7 nucleotides agree with TRBD2. The length of the CDR3 is 14 residues. The ends lost 6 bases at V and 1 base at J; junction bases unmatched: 4. Per germline, CDR1 MNHEY and CDR2 SVGAGI. CDR3 nucleotides: TGTGCCAGCAGGTCAAGCGGGGGCACAGATACGCAGTATTTT. Translated: CASRSSGGTDTQYF.

The chain has TRBV7-2 and TRBJ1-6, with 8 positions matching TRBD1. The germline V gene encodes CDR1 SGHTA and CDR2 FQGNSA. CDR3 size: 15 residues. The junction had 7 bases not matched to a gene; V was cut back by 5 bases and J by 7 bases. CDR3: CASSPLTGANSPLHF. For the CDR3, the DNA is TGTGCCAGCAGCCCGCTGACAGGGGCAAATTCACCCCTCCACTTT.

The V and J genes are TRBV20-1 and TRBJ1-1; D ambiguous. The CDR3 covers 11 residues. Trimming removed 3 bases from V and 8 bases from J, with 10 bases in between. Germline values: CDR1 DFQATT, CDR2 SNEGSKA (reference sequence). The CDR3: CSARSRPEAFF. The CDR3 DNA reads TGCAGTGCTAGGTCCAGGCCGGAAGCTTTCTTT.

The chain uses TRBV30 and TRBJ2-5; TRBD2 is a possible D gene (6 bases). This CDR3 is 11 amino acids long. The germline CDR1 and CDR2 sequences are GTSNPN and SVGIG (reference sequence). With 2 bases removed from V and 9 bases from J, the gap between germline ends came to 10 bases. The CDR3 DNA is TGTGCCTGGAGTCCCGGCGGGGCCCAGTACTTC. Amino acids: CAWSPGGAQYF.

The chain has TRBV28 and TRBJ1-2; D is undetermined. The CDR3 length is 11 residues. Trimming removed 7 bases at V and 3 bases at J, with 6 bases between. Germline CDR1 MDHEN, CDR2 SYDVKM. The CDR3 sequence: CASTADYGYTF. CDR3 DNA sequence: TGTGCCAGCACGGCGGACTATGGCTACACCTTC.

The V gene is TRBV10-3, the J gene TRBJ2-7, with TRBD1 as a possible D gene (7 bases). The CDR3 spans 14 residues. Deletions cut 2 bases from V and 4 bases from J, with 12 bases between. Germline V lookup: CDR1 ENHRY, CDR2 SYGVKD. This CDR3 is CAISEEGAGYEQYF. The CDR3 region has the DNA TGTGCCATCAGTGAGGAGGGGGCGGGGTACGAGCAGTACTTC.

The V and J genes are TRBV5-1 and TRBJ2-2; 8 bases are a match to TRBD2. The CDR3 length is 17 residues. The V gene's germline CDR1 is SGHRS and CDR2 YFSETQ. V gave up 5 bases and J gave up 7 bases; unmatched junction bases: 16. The CDR3 nucleotides read TGCGCCAGCAGGGCCGGACTAGCCTTAATGCGGGACGGGGAGCTGTTTTTT. It yields the protein CASRAGLALMRDGELFF. Combining the CDR3 with reference TRBV5-1 and TRBJ2-2 gives the whole variable domain KAGVTQTPRYLIKTRGQQVTLSCSPISGHRSVSWYQQTPGQGLQFLFEYFSETQRNKGNFPGRFSGRQFSNSRSEMNVSTLELGDSALYLCASRAGLALMRDGELFFGEGSRLTVL.

The CDR3: CASSQVGTGANYGYTF. In DNA, the CDR3 is TGTGCCAGCAGCCAAGTCGGTACAGGGGCAAACTATGGCTACACCTTC. The chain recombines TRBV3-1 (or the pseudogene TRBV3-2) with TRBJ1-2; 7 positions match TRBD1. V gave up 1 base and J gave up 2 bases; unmatched junction bases: 7. CDR1 and CDR2 from the germline V gene are LGHDT and YNNKEL (reference sequence). This CDR3 has 16 residues.

The genes are TRBV9 and TRBJ2-1; the D gene is possibly TRBD1 (6 bases). The V gene's germline CDR1 is SGDLS and CDR2 YYNGEE. The CDR3 extends over 16 amino acids. The V gene lost 3 bases and the J gene lost 7 bases, with 20 bases spanning the gap. CDR3 sequence (DNA): TGTGCCAGCAGCGGGTCCGGGACATGGGCCGGGAATGAGCAGTTCTTC. Amino acids: CASSGSGTWAGNEQFF.

This chain uses TRBV7-8 with TRBJ2-5; 9 bases are shared with TRBD1. Germline CDR1 and CDR2: SGHVS and FQNEAQ. The CDR3 sequence is 15 residues long. The J segment lost 2 bases and the V segment lost 5 bases, leaving 6 bases of the junction unmatched. The CDR3 protein is CASSPRQGGQETQYF. The CDR3 nucleotides read TGTGCCAGCAGCCCACGACAGGGGGGACAAGAGACCCAGTACTTC.

The chain joins TRBV28 to TRBJ2-5; D is possibly TRBD2 (5 bases). V lost 3 bases to trimming and J lost 5 bases, with 13 bases between them. The CDR3 extends over 14 amino acids. CDR1 is MDHEN, CDR2 SYDVKM, per germline. The CDR3 region is CASSFPGMGETQYF. DNA of the CDR3: TGTGCCAGCAGTTTCCCCGGGATGGGGGAGACCCAGTACTTC.

Note on this clone: One junction end disagrees with the germline gene, perhaps due to a read error. J is TRBJ1-2 and V is TRBV7-9, with D unresolved. Germline CDR1 reads SEHNR; CDR2 reads FQNEAQ (reference sequence). The CDR3 is made up of 11 amino acids. This CDR3 reads CASSLERARPF. Written as DNA, the CDR3 is TGTGCCAGCAGCTTAGAGCGGGCCAGGCCTTTC.

The chain uses TRBV11-1 and TRBJ2-1; 11 positions match TRBD2. This CDR3 has 15 residues. The V segment lost 7 bases and the J segment 7 bases; nucleotides outside the gene matches: 9. Germline values: CDR1 SGHAT, CDR2 FQDESV (reference sequence). Here the CDR3 DNA reads TGTGCCAGCACCTCTAGCGGGGGGTTGGGGAATGAGCAGTTCTTC. Translated, it gives CASTSSGGLGNEQFF.

The J gene is TRBJ2-3, the V gene TRBV5-6, with 8 positions matching TRBD1. The J segment lost 4 bases and the V segment lost 5 bases, leaving 9 bases of the junction unmatched. There are 15 residues in the CDR3. Germline CDR1 SGHDT, CDR2 YYEEEE. The CDR3 protein is CASRPGGGAADTQYF. Written as DNA, the CDR3 is TGTGCCAGCAGGCCAGGGGGCGGGGCGGCAGATACGCAGTATTTT.

This chain joins TRBV19 and TRBJ2-1, with a tentative D call TRBD2 (7 bases). This CDR3 contains 15 residues. Per the germline V gene, CDR1 is LNHDA and CDR2 is SQIVND (reference sequence). Trimming removed 3 bases from V and 6 bases from J, with 15 bases in between. CDR3 coding DNA: TGTGCCAGTAGTATTAGGGGGGGACCTCGCAATGAGCAGTTCTTC. Its protein product is CASSIRGGPRNEQFF.

This clone has just one count. This chain uses TRBV12-5 with TRBJ1-2, with 7 bases lining up with TRBD1. The CDR3 sequence is 13 residues long. CDR1 and CDR2 (germline): LGHNT, FRNRAP. With 1 base clipped from V and 5 bases from J, the junction kept 1 base outside the gene matches. For the CDR3, the DNA is TGTGCTAGTGGTTTGGAGACAGGGTATGGCTACACCTTC. It encodes CASGLETGYGYTF.

The chain is built from TRBV5-1 and TRBJ1-2, with a weak D call TRBD1 (6 bases). CDR1 and CDR2 from the germline V gene are SGHRS and YFSETQ. This CDR3 region has 14 residues. V gave up 6 bases and J gave up 9 bases, with 21 bases separating them. CDR3 residues: CASKDATGQISYTF. CDR3 in DNA: TGCGCCAGCAAGGACGCGACCGGACAGATCAGCTACACCTTC.

The sample holds one count of this clone. The V gene is TRBV7-9, the J gene TRBJ1-1; 9 nucleotides agree with TRBD1. V was clipped by 6 bases and J by 1 base; unmatched bases: 0. This CDR3 has 13 residues. Germline V CDR1 and CDR2: SEHNR, FQNEAQ (reference sequence). The CDR3 sequence: CASRDRGNTEAFF. In DNA, the CDR3 is TGTGCCAGCAGGGACAGGGGGAACACTGAAGCTTTCTTT.